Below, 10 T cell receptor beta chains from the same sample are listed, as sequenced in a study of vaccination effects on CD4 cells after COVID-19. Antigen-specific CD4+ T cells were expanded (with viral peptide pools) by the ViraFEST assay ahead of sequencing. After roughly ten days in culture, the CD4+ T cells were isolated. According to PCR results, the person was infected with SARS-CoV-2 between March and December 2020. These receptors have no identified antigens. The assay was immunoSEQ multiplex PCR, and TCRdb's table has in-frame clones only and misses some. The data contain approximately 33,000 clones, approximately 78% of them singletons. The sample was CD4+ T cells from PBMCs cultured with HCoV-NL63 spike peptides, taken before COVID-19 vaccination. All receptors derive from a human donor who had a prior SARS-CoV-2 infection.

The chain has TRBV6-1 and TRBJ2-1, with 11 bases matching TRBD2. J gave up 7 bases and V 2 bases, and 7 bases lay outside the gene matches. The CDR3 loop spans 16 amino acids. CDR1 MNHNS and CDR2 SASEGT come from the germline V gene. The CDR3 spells CASSEFWLAGGNEQFF. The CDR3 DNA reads TGTGCCAGCAGTGAATTCTGGCTAGCGGGAGGAAATGAGCAGTTCTTC.

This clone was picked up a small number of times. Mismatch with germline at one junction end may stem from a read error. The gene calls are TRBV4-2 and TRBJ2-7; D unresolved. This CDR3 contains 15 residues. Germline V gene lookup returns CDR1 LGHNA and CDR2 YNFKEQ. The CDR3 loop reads CASSQELRTHYEQYF. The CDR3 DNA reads TGTGCCAGCAGCCAAGAACTAAGGACCCATTACGAGCAGTATTTC.

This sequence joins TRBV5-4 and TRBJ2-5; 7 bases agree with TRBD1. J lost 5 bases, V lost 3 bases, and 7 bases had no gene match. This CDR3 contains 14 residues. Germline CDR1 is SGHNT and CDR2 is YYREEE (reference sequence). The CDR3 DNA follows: TGTGCCAGCAGCTCTAACAGGGGATGGGAGACCCAGTACTTC. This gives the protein CASSSNRGWETQYF. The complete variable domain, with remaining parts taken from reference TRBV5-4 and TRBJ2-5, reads ETGVTQSPTHLIKTRGQQVTLRCSSQSGHNTVSWYQQALGQGPQFIFQYYREEENGRGNFPPRFSGLQFPNYSSELNVNALELDDSALYLCASSSNRGWETQYFGPGTRLLVL.

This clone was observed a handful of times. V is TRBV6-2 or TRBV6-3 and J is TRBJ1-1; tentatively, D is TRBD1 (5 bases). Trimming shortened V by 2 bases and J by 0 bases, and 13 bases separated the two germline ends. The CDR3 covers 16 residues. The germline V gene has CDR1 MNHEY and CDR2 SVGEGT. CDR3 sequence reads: CASSYRDYGMNTEAFF. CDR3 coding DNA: TGTGCCAGCAGTTACCGGGACTACGGGATGAACACTGAAGCTTTCTTT.

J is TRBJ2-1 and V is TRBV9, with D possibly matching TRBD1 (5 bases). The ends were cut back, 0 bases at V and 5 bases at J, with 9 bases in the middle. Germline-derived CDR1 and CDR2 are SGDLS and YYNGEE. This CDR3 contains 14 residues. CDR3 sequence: CASSVGGSDNEQFF. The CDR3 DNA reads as TGTGCCAGCAGCGTAGGGGGCTCTGACAATGAGCAGTTCTTC.

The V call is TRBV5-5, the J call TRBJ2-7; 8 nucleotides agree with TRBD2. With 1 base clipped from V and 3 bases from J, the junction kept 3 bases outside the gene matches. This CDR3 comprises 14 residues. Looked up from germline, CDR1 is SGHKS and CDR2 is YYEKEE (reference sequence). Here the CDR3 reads CASSLPGRDYEQYF. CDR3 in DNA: TGTGCCAGCAGCTTGCCCGGGAGGGACTACGAGCAGTACTTC. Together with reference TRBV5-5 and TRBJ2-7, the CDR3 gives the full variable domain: DAGVTQSPTHLIKTRGQQVTLRCSPISGHKSVSWYQQVLGQGPQFIFQYYEKEERGRGNFPDRFSARQFPNYSSELNVNALLLGDSALYLCASSLPGRDYEQYFGPGTRLTVT.

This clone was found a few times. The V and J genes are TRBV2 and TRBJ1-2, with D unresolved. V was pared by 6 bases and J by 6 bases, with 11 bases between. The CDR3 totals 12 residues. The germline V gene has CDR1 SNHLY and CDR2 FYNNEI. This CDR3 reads CASRVPGDGYTF. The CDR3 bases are TGTGCCAGCAGGGTCCCCGGGGATGGCTACACCTTC.

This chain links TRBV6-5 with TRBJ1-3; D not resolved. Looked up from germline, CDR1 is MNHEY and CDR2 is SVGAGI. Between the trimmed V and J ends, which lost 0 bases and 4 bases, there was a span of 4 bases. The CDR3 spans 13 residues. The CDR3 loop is CASSYSEGNTIYF. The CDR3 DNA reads TGTGCCAGCAGTTACTCCGAAGGAAACACCATATATTTT.

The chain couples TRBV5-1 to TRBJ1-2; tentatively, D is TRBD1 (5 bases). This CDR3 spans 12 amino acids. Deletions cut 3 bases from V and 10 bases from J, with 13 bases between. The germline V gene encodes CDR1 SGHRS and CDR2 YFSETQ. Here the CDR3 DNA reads TGCGCCAGCAGCTCGGGACTCGGGGACTACACCTTC. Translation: CASSSGLGDYTF.

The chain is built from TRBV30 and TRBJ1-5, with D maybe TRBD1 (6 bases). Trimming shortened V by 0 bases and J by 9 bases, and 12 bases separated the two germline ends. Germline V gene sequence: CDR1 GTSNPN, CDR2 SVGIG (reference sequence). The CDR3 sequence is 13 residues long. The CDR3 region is CAWSVQGGRPQHF. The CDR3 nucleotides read TGTGCCTGGAGTGTACAAGGGGGTCGGCCCCAGCATTTT.